The 5 T cell receptor beta chains below all came from one sample that was sequenced in a study of CD8 T cells in ankylosing spondylitis. Study-level points and caveats: It appeared that ankylosing spondylitis blood was characterized by a TCR beta motif of several highly homologous variants.

No antigen is known for these receptors. MiXCR, applied by TCRdb to the 5' RACE reads, yields one record per CDR3 protein. The sample has a few hundred thousand distinct CDR3 sequences; about 20% are singletons. Specimen: blood, either unsorted or a sorted T cell fraction (not recorded which). These receptors were taken from a male donor with ankylosing spondylitis.

The genes are TRBV20-1 and TRBJ2-7, with a possible D match to TRBD1 (5 bases). Germline V gene lookup returns CDR1 DFQATT and CDR2 SNEGSKA (reference sequence). The CDR3 runs 15 residues. The CDR3 DNA sequence: TGCAGCCAGGGCAAAGGGTCCGCAAGCTCCTACGAGCAGTACTTC. Translation: CSQGKGSASSYEQYF.

In this sample, this clonotype turned up a few times. This sequence joins TRBV19 and TRBJ2-2; D is uncertain. Looked up from germline, CDR1 is LNHDA and CDR2 is SQIVND (reference sequence). The CDR3 has 14 amino acids. V lost 7 bases, J lost 0 bases, and 9 bases lay in between. The CDR3 loop is CASKYTSNTGELFF. CDR3 sequence (DNA): TGTGCCAGTAAATACACCTCGAACACCGGGGAGCTGTTTTTT. Looking up the rest from reference TRBV19 and TRBJ2-2 gives the full variable domain: DGGITQSPKYLFRKEGQNVTLSCEQNLNHDAMYWYRQDPGQGLRLIYYSQIVNDFQKGDIAEGYSVSREKKESFPLTVTSAQKNPTAFYLCASKYTSNTGELFFGEGSRLTVL.

The chain uses TRBV28 and TRBJ2-5; 8 bases are a match to TRBD2. Trimming at V came to 7 bases and at J to 2 bases, leaving 9 bases not matched to a gene. CDR1 is MDHEN, CDR2 SYDVKM, per germline. This CDR3 comprises 15 residues. DNA of the CDR3: TGTGCCAGCACCCTAAGGGGACTAGAGCAAGAGACCCAGTACTTC. It is translated as CASTLRGLEQETQYF.

This clonotype was seen a handful of times. V and J are TRBV6-5 and TRBJ2-5; D is perhaps TRBD1 (6 bases). This CDR3 contains 16 residues. Germline V CDR1 and CDR2: MNHEY, SVGAGI. Trimming stripped 0 bases from V and 6 bases from J, with 17 bases between. The CDR3 nucleotides read TGTGCCAGCAGTTACTCGAGGCAGGGGCTTGAGAAGACCCAGTACTTC. Protein sequence: CASSYSRQGLEKTQYF.

V usage is TRBV7-9 and J usage is TRBJ1-5; 12 nucleotides agree with TRBD1. Per the germline V gene, CDR1 is SEHNR and CDR2 is FQNEAQ (reference sequence). The trim removed 1 base at V and 6 bases at J, leaving 4 bases unmatched. The length of the CDR3 is 16 residues. The CDR3 protein is CASSLVGQGARQPQHF. The DNA for the CDR3 is TGTGCCAGCAGCTTAGTGGGACAGGGGGCTCGTCAGCCCCAGCATTTT.